Listed below are T cell receptor beta chains from one sample, sequenced in a study of blood T cells in healthy people across ages. TCRdb independently ran MiXCR on the 5' RACE reads; one entry per CDR3 protein. The table shows some 850,000 distinct CDR3 sequences, with approximately 24% occurring only once. This sample was also put to use in a study of T cells of mothers and their children.

Specimen: blood. These receptors originate from a boy younger than 18 in good health. CDR3s include the opening cysteine and the closing phenylalanine or tryptophan. Fields, in order: V gene, D gene, clone size, J gene, CDR3 DNA, CDR3 protein. D genes are given only for firm matches. Size tells how often a clone was seen (once, few, many) or the class of an expanded clone, and some rows leave it out.

>TRBV7-9|NA|NA|TRBJ1-6
TGTGCCAGCAGCTTAGTATCGGGGGGCGGAATTTCACCCCTCCACTTT
CASSLVSGGGISPLHF
>TRBV4-1|NA|few|TRBJ2-5
TGCGCCAGCAGCCAGGACTCTTCGCGGGAGACCCAGTACTTC
CASSQDSSRETQYF
>TRBV6-4|TRBD2|few|TRBJ2-3
TGTGCCAGCAGTGATACTAGCGGCACAGATACGCAGTATTTT
CASSDTSGTDTQYF
>TRBV20-1|TRBD1|few|TRBJ1-3
TGCAGTGCTAGACCTCTCCGACAGGGTTGGTCTGGAAACACCATATATTTT
CSARPLRQGWSGNTIYF
>TRBV27|NA|NA|TRBJ1-4
TGTGCCAGCGGCCCCTACGGTACAACTAATGAAAAACTGTTTTTT
CASGPYGTTNEKLFF
>TRBV7-2|TRBD2|NA|TRBJ2-5
TGTGCCAGCAGCTCCTGGGCTAGCGGGGGAGCACAAGAGACCCAGTACTTC
CASSSWASGGAQETQYF
>TRBV12-3/TRBV12-4|NA|few|TRBJ1-4
TGTGCCAGCAGTTTAGAGGCCAAAAGCAGTGAAAAACTGTTTTTT
CASSLEAKSSEKLFF
>TRBV7-9|NA|NA|TRBJ2-7
TGTGCCGGCAGCTCTAGCTCGGACTCAGCGGGCTACGAGCAGTACTTC
CAGSSSSDSAGYEQYF
>TRBV12-3/TRBV12-4|NA|NA|TRBJ2-7
TGTGCCAGCAGTTTCCTTGAGGGCCCCTACGAGCAGTACTTC
CASSFLEGPYEQYF
>TRBV30|NA|NA|TRBJ2-7
TGTGCCTGGAGGCAGTCCTACGAGCAGTACTTC
CAWRQSYEQYF
>TRBV11-2|NA|NA|TRBJ2-3
TGTGCCAGCAGCTTATACCAGGGCGATACGCAGTATTTT
CASSLYQGDTQYF
>TRBV6-6|NA|NA|TRBJ1-5
TGTGCCAGCAGCTCGGGACTCCTGACGGGAAGCAATCAGCCCCAGCATTTT
CASSSGLLTGSNQPQHF
>TRBV6-1|NA|few|TRBJ2-6
TGCGCCAGCAGTGGGCACCTCTCTGGGGCCAACGTCCTGACTTTC
CASSGHLSGANVLTF
>TRBV13|NA|NA|TRBJ2-5
TGTGCCAGCAGCTTGGGGCCGTGGACCCCAAACCGGGAGACCCAGTACTTC
CASSLGPWTPNRETQYF
>TRBV20-1|TRBD1|few|TRBJ1-2
TGCAGTGCTAGCAGGACAGGGACTGGCTCTGGCTACACCTTC
CSASRTGTGSGYTF
>TRBV20-1|NA|few|TRBJ1-6
TGCAGTGCTAGTGGGGGAAATAATTCACCCCTCCACTTT
CSASGGNNSPLHF
>TRBV19|TRBD1|few|TRBJ2-2
TGTGCCAGTAGTATAACAGGGGGTATGACCGGGGAGCTGTTTTTT
CASSITGGMTGELFF
>TRBV10-3|TRBD1|NA|TRBJ2-7
TGTGCCATCAGGGGGGACAGTCCCTACGAGCAGTACTTC
CAIRGDSPYEQYF
>TRBV7-9|TRBD2|NA|TRBJ2-3
TGTGCCAGCAGCTCAACTAGCGGGGGGTACACAGATACGCAGTATTTT
CASSSTSGGYTDTQYF
>TRBV7-9|TRBD1|NA|TRBJ2-1
TGTGCCAGCAGCGCCAGACAGGGACCCAATTACAATGAGCAGTTCTTC
CASSARQGPNYNEQFF
>TRBV29-1|NA|NA|TRBJ1-6
TGCAGCGTTACCCTCGATAATTCACCCCTCCACTTT
CSVTLDNSPLHF
>TRBV27|NA|few|TRBJ2-7
TGTGCCAGCAGTTCAAACAGGGTACACGAGCAGTACTTC
CASSSNRVHEQYF
>TRBV12-3/TRBV12-4|NA|NA|TRBJ2-1
TGTGCCAGCAGTTTAGTTTCGGCTAGCGCGGATCCCTACAATGAGCAGTTCTTC
CASSLVSASADPYNEQFF
>TRBV9|NA|few|TRBJ2-7
TGTGCCAGCAGCCAGGGGATCGGGAACGAGCAGTACTTC
CASSQGIGNEQYF
>TRBV7-6|NA|NA|TRBJ1-4
TGTGCCAGCAGCCGGGGGGCAGGGGACGGTGAAAAACTGTTTTTT
CASSRGAGDGEKLFF
>TRBV9|TRBD2|few|TRBJ2-4
TGTGCCAGCAGCGCTCTAGCGGGGGGAGGGAGGACTCCCGGAGCCAAAAACATTCAGTACTTC
CASSALAGGGRTPGAKNIQYF
>TRBV7-7|TRBD1|NA|TRBJ1-1
TGTGCTAGCAATCAATACAGGGGTATGAGGAACACTGACGCTTTCTTT
CASNQYRGMRNTDAFF
>TRBV3-1|TRBD1|NA|TRBJ1-4
TGTGCCAGCAGCCAAGATCGTAGGGGGCTGACTAATGAAAAACTGTTTTTT
CASSQDRRGLTNEKLFF
>TRBV3-1|NA|few|TRBJ2-3
TGTGCCAGCAGCCAAGATCATCGCACAGATACGCAGTATTTT
CASSQDHRTDTQYF
>TRBV28|NA|few|TRBJ2-5
TGTGCCAGCAGTAAGCCGACGCTGAGCCAAGAGACCCAGTACTTC
CASSKPTLSQETQYF
>TRBV2|NA|few|TRBJ1-6
TGTGCCACCAATACTTCACCCCTCCACTTT
CATNTSPLHF
>TRBV9|NA|NA|TRBJ2-5
TGTGCCCGTCCCCGGCAGGGGAAAGAGACCCAGTACTTC
CARPRQGKETQYF
>TRBV7-9|TRBD2|few|TRBJ2-5
TGTGCCAGCAGCTTCCGGGGGAACCGACTAGCAGAGACCCAGTACTTC
CASSFRGNRLAETQYF
>TRBV20-1|TRBD2|few|TRBJ2-3
TGCAGTGCTGCCATAGCGGGGGCGCAGTATTTT
CSAAIAGAQYF
>TRBV20-1|TRBD1|few|TRBJ2-7
TGCAGTGCTAGGCGAACAGGGGTTGCGGAGCAGTACTTC
CSARRTGVAEQYF
>TRBV18|TRBD2|NA|TRBJ2-5
TGTGCCAGCTCACCACAACGCAGCAGCGGGGGTTACTCGGAGACCCAGTACTTC
CASSPQRSSGGYSETQYF
>TRBV9|TRBD1|few|TRBJ2-7
TGTGCCAGCAGCGTAGTGGGACAGAGTAACGAGCAGTACTTC
CASSVVGQSNEQYF
>TRBV20-1|TRBD1|NA|TRBJ2-4
TGCAGTGCTGCGCGGACAGGGGACGGGGACATTCAGTACTTC
CSAARTGDGDIQYF
>TRBV9|NA|NA|TRBJ2-5
TGTGCCAGCAGCCCGGTAGGTACCACCGAAGAGACCCAGTACTTC
CASSPVGTTEETQYF
>TRBV16|TRBD1|NA|TRBJ1-1
TGTGCCAGCAGCCAAGGGCACAGGGGGCAAGACACTGAAGCTTTCTTT
CASSQGHRGQDTEAFF
>TRBV6-6|NA|few|TRBJ1-5
TGTGCCAGCAGTTACGTCAACCTAGGTGATCAGCCCCAGCATTTT
CASSYVNLGDQPQHF
>TRBV6-5|TRBD2|once|TRBJ2-2
TGTGCCAGCAGTTTCCGACTAAGCGGGGGGGCGGCGAACACCGGGGAGCTGTTTTTT
CASSFRLSGGAANTGELFF
>TRBV10-1|NA|few|TRBJ2-1
TGCGCCAGCAGTGATGGACTGGGACAAGAGGGGTCCTACAATGAGCAGTTCTTC
CASSDGLGQEGSYNEQFF
>TRBV27|TRBD1|NA|TRBJ2-2
TGTGCCAGCAGTTTAGGGCGCCCCTTTCGCCGGGACAGGGGGATAAGGACCGGGGAGCTGTTTTTT
CASSLGRPFRRDRGIRTGELFF
>TRBV30|NA|few|TRBJ1-2
TGTGCCTGGAGCGAACACGGGCCTCACTATGGCTACACCTTC
CAWSEHGPHYGYTF